One sample yielded the 6 T cell receptor beta chains listed below, sequenced in a study of identical twins. TCRdb reprocessed the 5' RACE reads via MiXCR and lists one record per CDR3 protein. The table lists 200,000 to 250,000 distinct CDR3 sequences, approximately 7% of them singletons, with approximately 3.6% in the top ten. These sequences were also reported in another study, on yellow fever vaccine responses in identical twins.

Sequenced material: memory (CD45RO+) T cells sorted from blood. These receptors were collected from a woman aged 18-30 years in good health.

In this sample, this clonotype turned up many times. The chain has TRBV6-1 and TRBJ2-7; TRBD1 agrees at 9 bases. J lost 2 bases, V lost 6 bases, and 5 bases had no gene match. The germline V gene has CDR1 MNHNS and CDR2 SASEGT. The CDR3 totals 14 residues. The DNA of the CDR3 is TGTGCCAGCAGATCCGGGACAGGGACCTACGAGCAGTACTTC. Amino acid sequence: CASRSGTGTYEQYF.

This clonotype was observed at least ten times. The V and J genes are TRBV24-1 and TRBJ2-5, with D unresolved. The germline CDR1 and CDR2 sequences are KGHDR and SFDVKD. The CDR3 has 14 amino acids. Trimming removed 2 bases at V and 5 bases at J, with 11 bases between. DNA for the CDR3: TGTGCCACCAGTGATTATGGGGTCATGGAGACCCAGTACTTC. Amino acids: CATSDYGVMETQYF.

This chain's CDR3 is CASSDDRLSYEQYF. The CDR3 coding sequence is TGTGCCAGCAGTGACGACAGGCTATCCTACGAGCAGTACTTC. The V call is TRBV2, the J call TRBJ2-7, with D possibly TRBD1 on 6 matching bases. Germline CDR1 SNHLY, CDR2 FYNNEI. The ends were cut back, 3 bases at V and 1 base at J, with 10 bases in the middle. This CDR3 comprises 14 residues.

This clonotype was seen repeatedly, ten times or more. The chain joins TRBV20-1 to TRBJ2-7, with D hard to call. Germline CDR1 is DFQATT and CDR2 is SNEGSKA (reference sequence). This CDR3 comprises 13 residues. Trimming stripped 5 bases from V and 3 bases from J, with 14 bases between. CDR3 nucleotides: TGCAGTGCTCACGACTTAGCCCGCTACGAGCAGTACTTC. It specifies CSAHDLARYEQYF.

This clonotype was seen more than once but under ten times. The CDR3 here is CASSPLAGAITDTQYF. CDR3 nucleotide sequence: TGTGCCAGCAGCCCGTTAGCGGGAGCGATTACAGATACGCAGTATTTT. This chain connects TRBV5-4 to TRBJ2-3, with 9 bases fitting TRBD2. Germline CDR1 is SGHNT and CDR2 is YYREEE (reference sequence). CDR3 length: 16 residues. Losses at the gene ends were 4 bases for V and 3 bases for J; bases not matched to a gene: 9.

This clonotype was seen repeatedly, ten times or more. The V call is TRBV2, the J call TRBJ2-7; D remains unclear. V lost 8 bases and J lost 2, with 16 bases in between. Germline loops: CDR1 SNHLY, CDR2 FYNNEI. This CDR3 has 14 amino acids. The CDR3 DNA follows: TGTGCCAGCGGGCCGGAGTGGGGTCCCTACGAGCAGTACTTC. This translates into CASGPEWGPYEQYF.